This TCR beta chain was identified in a study of CD8 T cells in Susac syndrome (dated by TCRdb to about 2019). Study-wide context: Of the Susac syndrome patients who were sequenced, roughly eight were in clinical remission while more than five had clinically active disease. Repertoire sequencing was used to test whether CD8+ T cell activation and differentiation in Susac syndrome was antigen driven. At blood withdrawal, Susac syndrome patients were either therapy-naive, taking corticosteroids (in some cases with IVIg as well), or taking IVIg alone. Results and caveats for the whole study, not just this receptor: The TCR sequencing and HLA analysis was acknowledged to have included a relatively small number of individuals. The CD4+ T cell repertoire of patients with Susac syndrome showed no detectable clonal expansion.

RNA was extracted using the RNeasy kit, and about 0.5 to 1 ug of the RNA was reverse transcribed with random hexamers. TCR beta CDR3 regions were amplified with the immunoSEQ multiplex PCR assay covering 54 Vbeta and 13 Jbeta segments. PCR amplification bias was corrected using a synthetic template baseline for primer optimization and computational correction. From the authors' description of their analysis: Only productive sequences were kept, with reads annotated to V, D and J genes according to IMGT and analyzed in immunoSEQ Analyzer. Clonality was calculated as one minus the Shannon entropy normalized by log2 of the number of productive unique sequences. Public and private clones were assessed among the 100 most prevalent clones of each patient and control. Clones were defined as Susac-specific if absent from the healthy and MS cohorts, from roughly 1,100 published viral clones and from other ImmuneACCESS disease sequences. Through fastp at Q25 and MiXCR, TCRdb rebuilt clones from the public reads, retaining in-frame beta chains. Here each entry gathers all rows of one CDR3 protein and keeps the most common genes and DNA. The V and J calls were determined by TCRdb, not by the authors. The sample profile shows about 190,000 distinct CDR3 sequences; roughly 95% of them were found once. The ten top clones hold 0.075% to 0.1% of the sample.

From the germline V gene, CDR1 is SGHTA and CDR2 is FQGTGA. The germline ends are 20 bases apart after V is trimmed by 3 bases and J by 5 bases. The cysteine opens and the phenylalanine closes a CDR3 of 17 amino acids. The only DNA kept is the CDR3, 51 bases in frame from the first base. In the case of this clonotype: Its recognized antigen is unknown. Qualities for individual bases were not recorded, and no much larger clone is one base off.

High-throughput TCR beta sequencing profiled peripheral blood CD8+ and CD4+ T cells from healthy donors, Susac syndrome patients and multiple sclerosis patients. Susac syndrome patients met recently defined diagnostic criteria for definite or probable disease. Bulk CD8+ and CD4+ T cells were purified by magnetic negative isolation, whereas CD8+ TEMRA cells were enriched by FACS. Blood was collected in EDTA tubes and processed within 24 hours, with PBMCs isolated through density gradient centrifugation. PBMCs destined for TCR sequencing were cryopreserved in liquid nitrogen and later thawed in a 37 °C water bath. A purity of at least 90% was achieved for sorted or isolated CD4+, CD8+ and CD8+ TEMRA cells.

The sequence is built from TRBV7-3 and TRBJ2-1, and possibly TRBD2, on 6 matching bases. The sequenced material came from CD4+ T cells from PBMCs. The TCR originated in a human donor with Susac syndrome. The CDR3 amino acid sequence is: CASSLTAPGGGNNEQFF. The nucleotides read TGTGCCAGCAGCTTGACGGCGCCCGGGGGAGGTAACAATGAGCAGTTCTTC. The entire variable domain, with the stretches around the CDR3 drawn from the reference TRBV7-3 and TRBJ2-1 proteins, is GAGVSQTPSNKVTEKGKYVELRCDPISGHTALYWYRQSLGQGPEFLIYFQGTGAADDSGLPNDRFFAVRPEGSVSTLKIQRTERGDSAVYLCASSLTAPGGGNNEQFFGPGTRLTVL.